These T cell receptor beta chains were read from a single sample in a study of PD-1 blockade in classical Hodgkin lymphoma. The protocol was immunoSEQ multiplex PCR, while the TCRdb copy is restricted to in-frame clones and leaves out a portion. The table shows some 4,300 clones, with 66% occurring only once. This material consisted of peripheral blood mononuclear cells (PBMCs), taken before the second cycle of nivolumab. These receptors originate from a human donor with classical Hodgkin lymphoma. CDR3s include the opening cysteine and the closing phenylalanine or tryptophan. Fields, in order: V gene, clone size, D gene, J gene, CDR3 DNA, CDR3 protein. D genes are given only for firm matches. Clone size is not always given. Where it is, it says once, few, many or a class for expanded clones.

>TRBV6-5|NA|NA|TRBJ2-6
TGTGCCAGCAGTTCCTATCTTTTCTCGGGGGCCAACGTCCTGACTTTC
CASSSYLFSGANVLTF
>TRBV7-9|NA|NA|TRBJ2-2
TGTGCCAGCTCTTACGGCGCGCACACCGGGGAGCTGTTTTTT
CASSYGAHTGELFF
>TRBV6-6|NA|NA|TRBJ1-1
TGTGCCAGCACTCTAACACAGGCCATGAACACTGAAGCTTTCTTT
CASTLTQAMNTEAFF
>TRBV7-2|NA|NA|TRBJ2-5
TGTGCCAGCAGCGGGTTATCGAGGTACCAAGAGACCCAGTACTTC
CASSGLSRYQETQYF
>TRBV7-9|few|NA|TRBJ2-3
TGTGCCAGCAGCTTAGGTCTCTTCGGGGGAGATACGCAGTATTTT
CASSLGLFGGDTQYF
>TRBV6-6|NA|NA|TRBJ1-2
TGTGCCAGCCTCAGGGAGTACGACTATGGCTACACCTTC
CASLREYDYGYTF
>TRBV18|NA|NA|TRBJ1-2
TGTGCCAGCTCACCGGACAGCCTCTATGGCTACACCTTC
CASSPDSLYGYTF
>TRBV4-1|few|NA|TRBJ2-7
TGCGCCAGCAGCCAAGACAGTCTGCAGCAGTACTTC
CASSQDSLQQYF
>TRBV19|NA|NA|TRBJ1-1
TGTGCCAGTAGTATAGCAGGAAGACAAGCTTTCTTT
CASSIAGRQAFF
>TRBV2|few|TRBD2|TRBJ2-1
TGTGCCAGCAGACTAGCTAGCGGGAGTAGCAATGAGCAGTTCTTC
CASRLASGSSNEQFF
>TRBV19|NA|NA|TRBJ2-2
TGTGCCAGTAAATTACTTTACACCGGGGAGCTGTTTTTT
CASKLLYTGELFF
>TRBV28|NA|NA|TRBJ1-1
TGTGCCAGCAGTACCGGGACCTCGGGGTCGGCTTTCTTT
CASSTGTSGSAFF
>TRBV7-9|NA|TRBD1|TRBJ2-7
TGTGCCAGCAGCGCGCGACAGGGGGCGGTCGAGCAGTACTTC
CASSARQGAVEQYF
>TRBV7-7|few|NA|TRBJ2-7
TGTGCTAGCAGCTCCCTCGAGGCCTACGAGCAGTACTTC
CASSSLEAYEQYF
>TRBV2|NA|NA|TRBJ2-5
TGTGCCAGCAGTGGGGGCCCGGGGCAGGGACAAGAGACCCAGTACTTC
CASSGGPGQGQETQYF
>TRBV6-5|NA|NA|TRBJ1-5
TGTGCCAGCAGCTCAACACGGACGAATCAGCCCCAGCATTTT
CASSSTRTNQPQHF
>TRBV28|NA|NA|TRBJ2-3
TGTGCCAGCAGTTTAAGGCAGCACACAGATACGCAGTATTTT
CASSLRQHTDTQYF
>TRBV5-1|few|NA|TRBJ1-5
TGCGCCAGCAGGGCACCGGGACGGATAAATCAGCCCCAGCATTTT
CASRAPGRINQPQHF
>TRBV9|NA|NA|TRBJ2-3
TGTGCCAGCAGCGTAGATACCTTTAGCACAGATACGCAGTATTTT
CASSVDTFSTDTQYF
>TRBV14|NA|NA|TRBJ1-4
TGTGCCAGCAGCCAAATCGGCCGAACTAATGAAAAACTGTTTTTT
CASSQIGRTNEKLFF
>TRBV18|medium-sized|TRBD1|TRBJ2-5
TGTGCCAGCTCACCACCCGGGACAGGGGTAGGAGAGACCCAGTACTTC
CASSPPGTGVGETQYF
>TRBV6-6|NA|TRBD2|TRBJ2-2
TGTGCCAGCAGCCCCAGCGGGAGGGCTATCGGGGAGCTGTTTTTT
CASSPSGRAIGELFF
>TRBV7-9|NA|TRBD2|TRBJ2-1
TGTGCCAGCAGCTTAGGGTTCGGGGTAGCGGGAGACGAGCAGTTCTTC
CASSLGFGVAGDEQFF
>TRBV15|NA|TRBD1|TRBJ1-5
TGTGCCACCAGCTCCCGGACAGGCCCCCAGCATTTT
CATSSRTGPQHF
>TRBV7-8|NA|NA|TRBJ2-7
TGTGCCAGCAGCTTAGGGGGAAGTTGGTTCCGGGCCTACGAGCAGTACTTC
CASSLGGSWFRAYEQYF
>TRBV6-5|NA|NA|TRBJ2-7
TGTGCCAGCAGTGGAGGGGACTCCTACGAGCAGTACTTC
CASSGGDSYEQYF
>TRBV6-4|few|NA|TRBJ2-1
TGTGCCAGCAGTGTTTTTGGTTCCTACAATGAGCAGTTCTTC
CASSVFGSYNEQFF
>TRBV11-2|NA|TRBD1|TRBJ1-2
TGTGCCAGCAGCTTGGGGACAGGGTCTGGCTACACCTTC
CASSLGTGSGYTF
>TRBV29-1|few|TRBD1|TRBJ2-7
TGCAGCGTTGAAATCGCAAGAGGGGACAGAGGATACGAGCAGTACTTC
CSVEIARGDRGYEQYF
>TRBV7-9|once|NA|TRBJ2-5
TGTGCCAGCAGTCAAGCGAGGGACCAGTACTTC
CASSQARDQYF
>TRBV11-3|NA|NA|TRBJ2-2
TGTGCCAGCAGCTTGGTTGTAGGGAAGAACACCGGGGAGCTGTTTTTT
CASSLVVGKNTGELFF
>TRBV29-1|large|NA|TRBJ1-2
TGCAGCGTGACTGGGGGGGCCGACTATGGCTACACCTTC
CSVTGGADYGYTF
>TRBV5-6|NA|NA|TRBJ1-2
TGTGCCAGCAGCTTGGTGGGCACCTATGGCTACACCTTC
CASSLVGTYGYTF
>TRBV20-1|once|TRBD1|TRBJ2-5
TGCAGTGCCAGGGGGCAACAGACCCAGTACTTC
CSARGQQTQYF
>TRBV5-4|NA|TRBD1|TRBJ2-5
TGTGCCAGCAGTGGAGGCAGGGGGCCTCTTTACGTTCAAGAGACCCAGTACTTC
CASSGGRGPLYVQETQYF
>TRBV29-1|NA|TRBD1|TRBJ1-2
TGCAGCGGCGGGGACAGGGACTATGGCTACACCTTC
CSGGDRDYGYTF
>TRBV5-1|NA|TRBD2|TRBJ2-1
TGCGCCAGCAGCTTACTAGCGGGAGTCGAGAATGAGCAGTTCTTC
CASSLLAGVENEQFF
>TRBV29-1|few|NA|TRBJ2-7
TGCAGCGTTGTGGTCACCCACTTGGGCGAGCAGTACTTC
CSVVVTHLGEQYF
>TRBV19|NA|TRBD2|TRBJ2-5
TGTGCCAGTAGTATCGGTAGCGGGAGATCCCAAGAGACCCAGTACTTC
CASSIGSGRSQETQYF
>TRBV5-6|NA|NA|TRBJ2-1
TGTGCCAGCAGCTTGGTGAGCCTCGACTACAATGAGCAGTTCTTC
CASSLVSLDYNEQFF
>TRBV7-2|NA|NA|TRBJ1-5
TGTGCCAGCAGCTTAGCGTCGGGGGGGAATCAGCCCCAGCATTTT
CASSLASGGNQPQHF
>TRBV30|NA|NA|TRBJ1-2
TGTGCCTGGAGGCCCCTCGTGGTGGGGTATGGCTACACCTTC
CAWRPLVVGYGYTF
>TRBV5-4|NA|TRBD2|TRBJ2-2
TGTGCCAGCAGCTTAGTCGCGGGAGGGGCCGGGGAGCTGTTTTTT
CASSLVAGGAGELFF
>TRBV6-1|NA|TRBD2|TRBJ2-3
TGTGCCAGCAGTAGCGGACTAGCTCCGAATACGCAGTATTTT
CASSSGLAPNTQYF
>TRBV11-3|NA|NA|TRBJ2-2
TGTGCCAGCAGCGCGGGACAGAGAGCCGGGGAGCTGTTTTTT
CASSAGQRAGELFF
>TRBV27|NA|TRBD1|TRBJ2-1
TGTTCCAGCACCAAAACCGGGACAGGGTCTAGGAATGAGCAGTTCTTC
CSSTKTGTGSRNEQFF
>TRBV28|NA|NA|TRBJ2-3
TGTGCCAGCCTGACAGTCACAGATACGCAGTATTTT
CASLTVTDTQYF
>TRBV4-2|NA|NA|TRBJ2-2
TGTGCCAGCAGCCAGGAAAGCAAGACCGGGGAGCTGTTTTTT
CASSQESKTGELFF
>TRBV7-3|NA|TRBD2|TRBJ2-5
TGTGCCAGCAGTTTGGGAACTAGCGGGAGGGAGACCCAGTACTTC
CASSLGTSGRETQYF
>TRBV18|large|NA|TRBJ2-7
TGTGCCAGCTCGACCGATTCAGGGTCTGCCTACGAGCAGTACTTC
CASSTDSGSAYEQYF
>TRBV10-3|NA|TRBD2|TRBJ2-3
TGTGCCATCGGTGTCAGCGGGGACACAGATACGCAGTATTTT
CAIGVSGDTDTQYF
>TRBV6-1|NA|NA|TRBJ1-6
TGTGCCAGCAGTGTCACGGATGATAATTCACCCCTCCACTTT
CASSVTDDNSPLHF
>TRBV2|NA|NA|TRBJ2-3
TGTGCCAGCAGCCCACCCGCCACAGATACGCAGTATTTT
CASSPPATDTQYF
>TRBV29-1|NA|TRBD1|TRBJ2-7
TGCAGCGTGACGGACAGGACCAGCTCCTACGAGCAGTACTTC
CSVTDRTSSYEQYF
>TRBV7-6|NA|NA|TRBJ2-5
TGTGCCAGCAGCATCGTGGGACGGACACAAGAGACCCAGTACTTC
CASSIVGRTQETQYF